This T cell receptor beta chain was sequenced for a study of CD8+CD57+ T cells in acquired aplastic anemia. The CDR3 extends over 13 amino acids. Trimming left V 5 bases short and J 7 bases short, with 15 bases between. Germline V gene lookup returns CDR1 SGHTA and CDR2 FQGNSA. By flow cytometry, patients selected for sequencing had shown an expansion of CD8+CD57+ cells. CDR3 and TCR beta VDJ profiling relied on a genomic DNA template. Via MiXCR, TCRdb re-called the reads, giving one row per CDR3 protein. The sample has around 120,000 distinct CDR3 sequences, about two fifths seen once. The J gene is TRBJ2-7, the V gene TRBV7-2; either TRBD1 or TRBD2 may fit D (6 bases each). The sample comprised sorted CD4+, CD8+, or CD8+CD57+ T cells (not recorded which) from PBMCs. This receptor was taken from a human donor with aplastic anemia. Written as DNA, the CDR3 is TGTGCCAGCAGCCAAGGTGGGGGGACAGAGCAGTACTTC. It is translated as CASSQGGGTEQYF.